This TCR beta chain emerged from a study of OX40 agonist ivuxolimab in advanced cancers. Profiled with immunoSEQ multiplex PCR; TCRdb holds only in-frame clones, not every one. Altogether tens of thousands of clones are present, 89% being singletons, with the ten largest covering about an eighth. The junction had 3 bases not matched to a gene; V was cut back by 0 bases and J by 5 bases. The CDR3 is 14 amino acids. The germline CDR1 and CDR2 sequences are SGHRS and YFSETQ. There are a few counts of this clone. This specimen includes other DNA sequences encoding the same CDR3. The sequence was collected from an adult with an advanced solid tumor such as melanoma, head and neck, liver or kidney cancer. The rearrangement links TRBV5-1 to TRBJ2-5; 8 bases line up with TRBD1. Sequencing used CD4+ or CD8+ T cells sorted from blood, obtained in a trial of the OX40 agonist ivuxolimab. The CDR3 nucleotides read TGCGCCAGCAGCTTGGCGACAGGGGTGGAGACCCAGTACTTC. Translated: CASSLATGVETQYF.